This TCR beta chain is from a study of Ad26.COV2.S vaccination and SARS-CoV-2 variants. General observations from the study: A substantial breadth of spike-specific CD8+ and CD4+ T cell responses after vaccination has been reported.

This clone was found once. Its antigen remains unknown. This sample's treatment: some 20 received Ad26.COV2.S at low or high dose, single or two shots; roughly 5 received placebo; per-sample allocation not given. The investigators took samples on day 63 after the first vaccine or placebo injection. Built on an Ad26 vector, the vaccine expressed Wuhan-strain SARS-CoV-2 spike. Profiling relied on immunoSEQ multiplex PCR, and the TCRdb table lists in-frame clones only, not all of them. The profile shows 200,000 to 250,000 clones, around nine tenths of them singletons. This sample comprised peripheral blood, obtained in a trial of Ad26.COV2.S vaccine versus placebo. This sequence originates from a person aged 18-65 years who received the Ad26.COV2.S COVID-19 vaccine or a placebo.

The CDR3 DNA sequence: TGTGCCAGCAGGCCCGAAATACAGAGGGGCATGTACGAGCAGTACTTC. Translated, it gives CASRPEIQRGMYEQYF. The chain links TRBV27 to TRBJ2-7; D is tentatively TRBD1 or TRBD2 (5 bases each). In germline, CDR1 is MNHEY, CDR2 SMNVEV (reference sequence). CDR3 length: 16 amino acids. V was trimmed by 6 bases and J by 4 bases, leaving 22 bases between them.